These 2 T cell receptor beta chains originate from one sample sequenced in a study of tumor-infiltrating lymphocytes in primary liver carcinoma. The researchers produced TCR beta cDNA from 500 to 550 ng total RNA with a constant-region primer. Three nested multiplex PCR rounds, a slightly modified ARM-PCR, produced the libraries for TCR beta. PCR rounds one and two used TRBV1-TRBV30 forward primers with a C-beta reverse primer for approximately 10 cycles each. MiXCR, applied by TCRdb to the multiplex PCR reads, yields one record per CDR3 protein. The sample has about 200,000 distinct CDR3 sequences, roughly two thirds seen once. The researchers obtained blood RNA from unsorted whole blood and also extracted germline DNA. The sequenced material came from peripheral blood. These receptors were collected from a woman in her fifties or sixties with primary liver carcinoma and hepatitis B virus infection.

The rearrangement links TRBV29-1 to TRBJ2-5; TRBD2 is a possible D gene (6 bases). Trimming pared 3 bases from V and 8 bases from J, leaving 16 bases between. This CDR3 region has 13 residues. Germline V gene data show CDR1 as SQVTM and CDR2 as ANQGSEA. DNA for the CDR3: TGCAGCGTTGATGTATCCAGGCGGGATACCCAGTACTTC. It encodes CSVDVSRRDTQYF.

Regarding this clonotype: A read error is likely, as this CDR3 ends without the conserved phenylalanine or tryptophan. The chain is built from TRBV12-3 or TRBV12-4 and TRBJ1-2, with 7 bases fitting TRBD1. The CDR3 totals 14 residues. CDR3 sequence (DNA): TGTGCTAGCAGTATTCGACAGGGTGGAGAGGGCTACACCATC. As protein: CASSIRQGGEGYTI.